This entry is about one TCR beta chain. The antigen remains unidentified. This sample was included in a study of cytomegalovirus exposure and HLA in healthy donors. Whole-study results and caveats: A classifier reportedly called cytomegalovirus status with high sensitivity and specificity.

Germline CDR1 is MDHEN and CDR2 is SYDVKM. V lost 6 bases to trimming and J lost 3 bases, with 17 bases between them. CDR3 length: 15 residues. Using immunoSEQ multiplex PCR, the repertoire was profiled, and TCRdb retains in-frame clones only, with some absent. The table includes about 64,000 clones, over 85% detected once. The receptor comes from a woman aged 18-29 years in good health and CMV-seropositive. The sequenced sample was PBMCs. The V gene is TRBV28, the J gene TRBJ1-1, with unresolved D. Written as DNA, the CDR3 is TGTGCCAGCAGCCTAAGAGGGTCGTTCGACACTGAAGCTTTCTTT. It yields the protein CASSLRGSFDTEAFF.